Presented here are 18 T cell receptor beta chains from one specimen sequenced in a study of blood T cell repertoires in COVID-19. This table comes from immunoSEQ multiplex PCR, and its TCRdb copy is limited to in-frame clones, with some not included. The table shows roughly 160,000 clones, with 82% occurring only once. The material sequenced was peripheral blood. Receptors originate from a woman of 80 years or more with active or convalescent COVID-19.

The chain links TRBV5-1 to TRBJ1-6; the D is unclear. CDR3 size: 17 residues. V lost 1 base to trimming and J lost 2 bases, with 13 bases between them. From germline, CDR1 is SGHRS and CDR2 YFSETQ. The CDR3 sequence is CASSLIQAGTYNSPLHF. DNA for the CDR3: TGCGCCAGCAGCTTGATTCAGGCCGGGACCTATAATTCACCCCTCCACTTT.

This chain uses TRBV2 with TRBJ2-7; 9 bases agree with TRBD1. The CDR3 runs to 13 residues. Germline V CDR1 and CDR2: SNHLY, FYNNEI. The trim removed 6 bases at V and 3 bases at J, leaving 3 bases unmatched. The CDR3 nucleotides read TGTGCCAGCAGAAGGGGACAGGGCTACGAGCAGTACTTC. Its protein product is CASRRGQGYEQYF.

This clone was recorded only once. The V and J genes are TRBV7-9 and TRBJ2-5, with D possibly TRBD1 on 5 matching bases. Germline V gene data show CDR1 as SEHNR and CDR2 as FQNEAQ (reference sequence). The CDR3 runs 16 residues. Deletions cut 1 base from V and 2 bases from J, with 14 bases between. Here the CDR3 reads CASSLGVYDRQETQYF. As DNA, the CDR3 is TGTGCCAGCAGCTTAGGGGTCTATGACAGACAAGAGACCCAGTACTTC.

This rearrangement joins TRBV19 to TRBJ2-3; D not resolved. This CDR3 is 15 amino acids long. The V end was cut by 1 base, the J end by 0 bases, with 8 bases between. Germline lookup yields CDR1 LNHDA and CDR2 SQIVND (reference sequence). The CDR3 coding sequence is TGTGCCAGTAGTATAGGCTTGAGTAGCACAGATACGCAGTATTTT. Translation: CASSIGLSSTDTQYF.

This sequence joins TRBV5-1 and TRBJ1-2; D ambiguous. This CDR3 has 14 residues. Germline CDR1 is SGHRS and CDR2 is YFSETQ. Between the trimmed V and J ends, which lost 6 bases and 2 bases, there was a span of 14 bases. DNA for the CDR3: TGCGCCAGCACTGAGTCGGCAGGAAACTATGGCTACACCTTC. Its protein product is CASTESAGNYGYTF.

The chain has TRBV5-6 and TRBJ1-2, with 8 positions matching TRBD1. Trimming at V came to 1 base and at J to 2 bases, leaving 7 bases not matched to a gene. This CDR3 is 16 amino acids long. In germline, CDR1 is SGHDT, CDR2 YYEEEE. The CDR3 DNA follows: TGTGCCAGCAGCTTGACAGGGGGGCCCCTAAACTATGGCTACACCTTC. Protein: CASSLTGGPLNYGYTF. The whole variable domain, filled in from reference TRBV5-6 and TRBJ1-2, reads DAGVTQSPTHLIKTRGQQVTLRCSPKSGHDTVSWYQQALGQGPQFIFQYYEEEERQRGNFPDRFSGHQFPNYSSELNVNALLLGDSALYLCASSLTGGPLNYGYTFGSGTRLTVV.

The chain employs TRBV14 and TRBJ1-1, with TRBD1 identical over 7 bases. Germline values: CDR1 SGHDN, CDR2 FVKESK. The V gene end was trimmed by 5 bases and the J gene end by 11 bases; junction bases not matched to a gene: 11. The CDR3 is 13 residues long. CDR3 residues: CASSNHRGGLAFF. The CDR3 bases are TGTGCCAGCAGCAACCACAGGGGCGGTTTGGCTTTCTTT.

The V call is TRBV7-6, the J call TRBJ2-3; the D gene is possibly TRBD2 (5 bases). V was clipped by 5 bases and J by 0 bases, with 15 bases between them. Germline CDR1 reads SGHVS; CDR2 reads FNYEAQ. This CDR3 region has 16 residues. DNA of the CDR3: TGTGCCAGCAGCCTCCAAGGAGCGGTTAGCACAGATACGCAGTATTTT. Translated, it gives CASSLQGAVSTDTQYF. Full variable domain (outside the CDR3, taken from reference TRBV7-6 and TRBJ2-3): GAGVSQSPRYKVTKRGQDVALRCDPISGHVSLYWYRQALGQGPEFLTYFNYEAQQDKSGLPNDRFSAERPEGSISTLTIQRTEQRDSAMYRCASSLQGAVSTDTQYFGPGTRLTVL.

This chain connects TRBV27 to TRBJ1-5, with D possibly being TRBD1 (6 bases). The germline gives CDR1 MNHEY, CDR2 SMNVEV (reference sequence). Trimming took off 2 bases at V and 2 bases at J, with 10 bases between the two ends. The CDR3 contains 15 residues. CDR3 region: CASSLRGGGNQPQHF. As DNA, the CDR3 is TGTGCCAGCAGTTTACGAGGGGGAGGCAATCAGCCCCAGCATTTT.

The V and J genes are TRBV28 and TRBJ2-7; D is unresolved. V lost 2 bases and J 3 bases, leaving 5 bases between the germline ends. The germline CDR1 and CDR2 sequences are MDHEN and SYDVKM. The CDR3 extends over 12 amino acids. CDR3 DNA: TGTGCCAGCAGTTTAAGCATCTACGAGCAGTACTTC. Its protein product is CASSLSIYEQYF.

V is TRBV7-6 and J is TRBJ2-1; tentatively, D is TRBD1 (6 bases). Trimming cost V 1 base and J 0 bases, with 10 bases left between them. CDR3 length equals 16 residues. CDR1 is SGHVS and CDR2 is FNYEAQ in the germline V gene. The CDR3 sequence is CASSLVGRGSYNEQFF. The CDR3 DNA follows: TGTGCCAGCAGCTTAGTAGGCAGGGGCTCCTACAATGAGCAGTTCTTC.

This clone was found a few times. The chain employs TRBV18 and TRBJ1-4; maybe TRBD1 (5 bases). V was cut by 3 bases and J by 4 bases, with 12 bases left in between. The CDR3 contains 15 residues. Germline loops: CDR1 KGHSH, CDR2 LQKENI. CDR3 sequence (DNA): TGTGCCAGCTCACCGGGCCAGGGCCTTAATGAAAAACTGTTTTTT. This encodes CASSPGQGLNEKLFF.

J is TRBJ1-2 and V is TRBV2, with D tentatively TRBD1 (5 bases). Germline-derived CDR1 and CDR2 are SNHLY and FYNNEI. Trimming removed 6 bases from V and 5 bases from J, with 19 bases in between. There are 15 residues in the CDR3. The CDR3 sequence: CASRGAVTVPYGYTF. CDR3 DNA: TGTGCCAGCAGAGGGGCGGTGACAGTCCCTTATGGCTACACCTTC. The complete variable domain, with remaining parts taken from reference TRBV2 and TRBJ1-2, reads EPEVTQTPSHQVTQMGQEVILRCVPISNHLYFYWYRQILGQKVEFLVSFYNNEISEKSEIFDDQFSVERPDGSNFTLKIRSTKLEDSAMYFCASRGAVTVPYGYTFGSGTRLTVV.

This chain connects TRBV9 to TRBJ1-1; possible D gene TRBD1, 6 bases. The CDR3 runs 14 residues. V was cut by 4 bases and J by 3 bases, with 13 bases left in between. Germline CDR1 SGDLS, CDR2 YYNGEE. The CDR3 DNA is TGTGCCAGCAGCAGGGGACATACGGACACTGAAGCTTTCTTT. It encodes CASSRGHTDTEAFF. The complete variable domain, with remaining parts taken from reference TRBV9 and TRBJ1-1, reads DSGVTQTPKHLITATGQRVTLRCSPRSGDLSVYWYQQSLDQGLQFLIQYYNGEERAKGNILERFSAQQFPDLHSELNLSSLELGDSALYFCASSRGHTDTEAFFGQGTRLTVV.

The chain combines TRBV5-1 with TRBJ2-1; D is perhaps TRBD2 (6 bases). This CDR3 contains 13 residues. V was pared by 4 bases and J by 9 bases, with 14 bases between. CDR1 SGHRS and CDR2 YFSETQ come from the germline V gene. The CDR3 spells CASSLDLATEQFF. The CDR3 coding sequence is TGCGCCAGCAGCCTTGACCTAGCGACTGAGCAGTTCTTC.

The chain links TRBV3-1 (or the pseudogene TRBV3-2) to TRBJ2-5; weak D call: TRBD2 (6 bases). CDR3 size: 13 residues. The V end lost 4 bases, the J end lost 3 bases, and 9 bases lay between the germline ends. The germline gives CDR1 LGHDT, CDR2 YNNKEL (reference sequence). The CDR3 loop reads CASSRLAEETQYF. As DNA, the CDR3 is TGTGCCAGCAGCCGCTTAGCGGAAGAGACCCAGTACTTC.

This clone turned up a few times. The chain combines TRBV4-2 with TRBJ1-3; weak D call: TRBD1 (5 bases). The germline CDR1 and CDR2 sequences are LGHNA and YNFKEQ. This CDR3 spans 15 amino acids. V was clipped by 0 bases and J by 5 bases, with 11 bases between them. CDR3 sequence reads: CASSQDVDRRNTIYF. Written as DNA, the CDR3 is TGTGCCAGCAGCCAAGATGTCGACAGACGAAACACCATATATTTT.

This chain connects TRBV7-8 to TRBJ1-2, with TRBD1 matching 7 bases. CDR3 length equals 14 residues. With V trimmed by 1 base and J by 8 bases, 7 bases remained unmatched. Germline CDR1 is SGHVS and CDR2 is FQNEAQ. The CDR3 reads CASSLGVTGTGYTF. CDR3 sequence (DNA): TGTGCCAGCAGCTTAGGGGTGACAGGGACCGGCTACACCTTC. Full variable domain (remainder filled in from reference TRBV7-8 and TRBJ1-2): GAGVSQSPRYKVAKRGQDVALRCDPISGHVSLFWYQQALGQGPEFLTYFQNEAQLDKSGLPSDRFFAERPEGSVSTLKIQRTQQEDSAVYLCASSLGVTGTGYTFGSGTRLTVV.